This T cell receptor beta chain was retrieved from a study of OX40 agonist ivuxolimab in advanced cancers. Using immunoSEQ multiplex PCR, the repertoire was profiled, and TCRdb retains in-frame clones only, with some absent. The sample holds about 50,000 clones; 80% to 85% are singletons and the top ten take 3.9%. This CDR3 comprises 15 residues. V gave up 5 bases and J gave up 9 bases; unmatched junction bases: 15. Germline lookup yields CDR1 MDHEN and CDR2 SYDVKM. The sample was CD4+ or CD8+ T cells sorted from blood, taken in a trial of the OX40 agonist ivuxolimab. This TCR was sampled from an adult with an advanced solid tumor such as melanoma, head and neck, liver or kidney cancer. The V and J genes are TRBV28 and TRBJ1-2, with TRBD1 identical over 7 bases. The CDR3 loop is CASSRRVAGGIRYTF. The CDR3 nucleotides read TGTGCCAGCAGTCGTCGAGTAGCAGGGGGTATTCGCTACACCTTC.